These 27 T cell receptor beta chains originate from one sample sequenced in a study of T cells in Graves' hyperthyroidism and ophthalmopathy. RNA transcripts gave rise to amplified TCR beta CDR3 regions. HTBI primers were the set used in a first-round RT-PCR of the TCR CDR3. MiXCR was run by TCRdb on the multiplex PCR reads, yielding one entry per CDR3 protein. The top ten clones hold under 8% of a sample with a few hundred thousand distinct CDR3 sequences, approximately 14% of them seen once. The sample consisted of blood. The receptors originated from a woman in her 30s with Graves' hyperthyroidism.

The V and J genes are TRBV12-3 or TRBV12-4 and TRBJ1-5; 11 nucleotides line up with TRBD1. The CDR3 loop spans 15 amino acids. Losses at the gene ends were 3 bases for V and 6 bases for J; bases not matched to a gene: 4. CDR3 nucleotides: TGTGCCAGCAGTTTGGACAGGGGGCTGGGTCAGCCCCAGCATTTT. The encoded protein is CASSLDRGLGQPQHF.

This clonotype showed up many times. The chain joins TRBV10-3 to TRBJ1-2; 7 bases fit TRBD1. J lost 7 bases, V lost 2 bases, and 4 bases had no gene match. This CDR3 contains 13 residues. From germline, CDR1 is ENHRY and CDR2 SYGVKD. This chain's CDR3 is CAISEDRAAGYTF. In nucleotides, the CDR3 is TGTGCCATCAGTGAGGACAGGGCAGCTGGCTACACCTTC.

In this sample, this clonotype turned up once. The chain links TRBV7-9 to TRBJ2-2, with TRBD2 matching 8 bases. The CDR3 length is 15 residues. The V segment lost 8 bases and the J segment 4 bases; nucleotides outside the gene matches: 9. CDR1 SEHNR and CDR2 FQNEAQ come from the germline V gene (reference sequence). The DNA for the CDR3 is TGTGCCAGCTCAACGGGAGGGCCCTCCACCGGGGAGCTGTTTTTT. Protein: CASSTGGPSTGELFF.

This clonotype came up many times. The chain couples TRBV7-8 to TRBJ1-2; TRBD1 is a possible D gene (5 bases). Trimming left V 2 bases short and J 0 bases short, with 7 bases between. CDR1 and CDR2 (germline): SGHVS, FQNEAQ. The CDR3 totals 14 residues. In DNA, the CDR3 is TGTGCCAGCAGCTTATCACAGGCTAACTATGGCTACACCTTC. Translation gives CASSLSQANYGYTF.

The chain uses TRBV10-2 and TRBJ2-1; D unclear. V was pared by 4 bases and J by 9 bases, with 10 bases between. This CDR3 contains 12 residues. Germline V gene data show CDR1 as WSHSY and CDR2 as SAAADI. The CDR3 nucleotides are TGCGCCAGCAGTGTTGAGAACCCTGAGCAGTTCTTC. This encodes CASSVENPEQFF.

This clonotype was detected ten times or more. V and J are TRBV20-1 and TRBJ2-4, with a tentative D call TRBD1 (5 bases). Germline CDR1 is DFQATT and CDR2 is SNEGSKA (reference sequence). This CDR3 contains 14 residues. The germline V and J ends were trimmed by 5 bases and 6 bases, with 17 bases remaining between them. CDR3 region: CSAPSRAGLNIQYF. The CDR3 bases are TGCAGTGCTCCATCTAGGGCAGGGTTAAACATTCAGTACTTC.

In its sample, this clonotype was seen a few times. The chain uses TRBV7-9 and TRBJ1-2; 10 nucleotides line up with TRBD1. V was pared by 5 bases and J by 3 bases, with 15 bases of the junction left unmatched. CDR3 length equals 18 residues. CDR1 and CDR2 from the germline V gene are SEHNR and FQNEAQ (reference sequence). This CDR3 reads CASSGSGTGAPADYGYTF. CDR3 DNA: TGTGCCAGCAGCGGTTCCGGGACAGGGGCTCCGGCGGACTATGGCTACACCTTC.

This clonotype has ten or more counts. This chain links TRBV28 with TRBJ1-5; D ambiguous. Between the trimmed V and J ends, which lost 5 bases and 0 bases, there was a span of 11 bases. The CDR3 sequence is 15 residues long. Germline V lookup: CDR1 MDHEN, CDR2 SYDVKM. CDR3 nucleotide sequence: TGTGCCAGCAGTCCGACACCTTATAGCAATCAGCCCCAGCATTTT. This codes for CASSPTPYSNQPQHF.

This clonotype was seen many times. The CDR3 region is CASIKRGLSDTEAFF. The CDR3 nucleotides read TGTGCCAGCATCAAAAGGGGGTTATCGGACACTGAAGCTTTCTTT. The chain has TRBV6-1 and TRBJ1-1, with D possibly TRBD1 on 6 matching bases. The CDR3 spans 15 residues. Germline V gene data show CDR1 as MNHNS and CDR2 as SASEGT. Trimming took off 7 bases at V and 3 bases at J, with 18 bases between the two ends.

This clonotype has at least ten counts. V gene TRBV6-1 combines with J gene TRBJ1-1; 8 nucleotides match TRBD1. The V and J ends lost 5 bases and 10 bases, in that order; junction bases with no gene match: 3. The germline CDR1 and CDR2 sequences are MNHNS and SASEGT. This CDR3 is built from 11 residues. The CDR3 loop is CASSSQGVAFF. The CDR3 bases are TGTGCCAGCAGTTCACAGGGGGTAGCTTTCTTT.

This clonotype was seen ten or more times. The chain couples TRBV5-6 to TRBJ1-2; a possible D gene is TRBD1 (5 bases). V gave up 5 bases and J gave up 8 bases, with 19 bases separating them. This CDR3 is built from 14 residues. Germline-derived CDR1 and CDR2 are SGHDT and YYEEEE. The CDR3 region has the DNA TGTGCCAGCAGTCGGGACGAAGGCCGAGGCGGCTACACCTTC. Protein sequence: CASSRDEGRGGYTF. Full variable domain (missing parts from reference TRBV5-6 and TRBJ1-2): DAGVTQSPTHLIKTRGQQVTLRCSPKSGHDTVSWYQQALGQGPQFIFQYYEEEERQRGNFPDRFSGHQFPNYSSELNVNALLLGDSALYLCASSRDEGRGGYTFGSGTRLTVV.

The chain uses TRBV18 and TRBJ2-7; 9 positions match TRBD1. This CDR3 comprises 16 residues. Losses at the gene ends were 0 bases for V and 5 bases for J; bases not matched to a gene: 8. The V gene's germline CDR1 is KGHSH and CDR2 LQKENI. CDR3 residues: CASSPPAGTGSDEQYF. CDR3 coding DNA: TGTGCCAGCTCACCACCAGCCGGGACAGGGAGCGACGAGCAGTACTTC.

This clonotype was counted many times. CDR3 sequence (DNA): TGTGCCAGCAGCACTGACAGGGCCTACCAAGAGACCCAGTACTTC. It encodes CASSTDRAYQETQYF. The gene calls are TRBV7-2 and TRBJ2-5, with 7 bases matching TRBD1. V lost 5 bases and J lost 0; bases outside the gene matches: 6. Germline V gene lookup returns CDR1 SGHTA and CDR2 FQGNSA. The CDR3 contains 15 residues.

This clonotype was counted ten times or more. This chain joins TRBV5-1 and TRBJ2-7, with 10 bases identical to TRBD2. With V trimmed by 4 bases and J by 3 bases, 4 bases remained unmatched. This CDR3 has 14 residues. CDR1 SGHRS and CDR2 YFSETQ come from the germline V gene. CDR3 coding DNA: TGCGCCAGCAGCCTAGCGGGAGAGAACTACGAGCAGTACTTC. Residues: CASSLAGENYEQYF. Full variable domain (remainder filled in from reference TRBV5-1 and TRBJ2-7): KAGVTQTPRYLIKTRGQQVTLSCSPISGHRSVSWYQQTPGQGLQFLFEYFSETQRNKGNFPGRFSGRQFSNSRSEMNVSTLELGDSALYLCASSLAGENYEQYFGPGTRLTVT.

This CDR3 is CASSPQGGVHFPLHF. The DNA for the CDR3 is TGTGCCAGCAGTCCCCAGGGCGGAGTCCATTTTCCCCTCCACTTT. This sequence joins TRBV27 and TRBJ1-6, with TRBD1 as a possible D gene (5 bases). The CDR3 sequence is 15 residues long. CDR1 MNHEY and CDR2 SMNVEV come from the germline V gene (reference sequence). Trimming left V 5 bases short and J 13 bases short, with 21 bases between.

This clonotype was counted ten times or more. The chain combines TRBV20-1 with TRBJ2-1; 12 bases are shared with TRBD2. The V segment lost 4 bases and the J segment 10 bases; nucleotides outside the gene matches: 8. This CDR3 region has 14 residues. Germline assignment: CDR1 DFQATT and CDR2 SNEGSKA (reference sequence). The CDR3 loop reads CSAIRLAGEREQFF. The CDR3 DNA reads TGCAGTGCTATTCGACTAGCGGGGGAGCGGGAGCAGTTCTTC.

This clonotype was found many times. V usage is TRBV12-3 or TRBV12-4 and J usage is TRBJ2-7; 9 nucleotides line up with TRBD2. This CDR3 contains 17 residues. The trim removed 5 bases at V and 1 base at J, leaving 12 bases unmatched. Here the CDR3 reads CASSRSSGTAESYEQYF. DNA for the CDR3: TGTGCCAGCAGTCGATCTAGCGGGACAGCAGAATCCTACGAGCAGTACTTC.

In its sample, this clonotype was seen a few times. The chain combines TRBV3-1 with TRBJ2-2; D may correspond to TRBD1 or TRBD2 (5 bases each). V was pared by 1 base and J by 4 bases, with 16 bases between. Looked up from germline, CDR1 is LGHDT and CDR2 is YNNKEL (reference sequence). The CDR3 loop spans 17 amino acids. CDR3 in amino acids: CASSQGGTEQITGELFF. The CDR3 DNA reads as TGTGCCAGCAGCCAAGGGGGGACCGAACAAATCACCGGGGAGCTGTTTTTT.

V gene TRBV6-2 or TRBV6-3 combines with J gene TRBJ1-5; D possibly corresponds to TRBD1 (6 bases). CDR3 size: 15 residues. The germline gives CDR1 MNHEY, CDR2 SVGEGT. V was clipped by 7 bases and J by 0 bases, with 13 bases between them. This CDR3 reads CASNPDRDSNQPQHF. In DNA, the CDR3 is TGTGCCAGCAACCCGGACAGAGATAGCAATCAGCCCCAGCATTTT.

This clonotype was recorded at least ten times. This CDR3 reads CASSQTGYTEAFF. The CDR3 DNA reads TGTGCCAGCAGCCAGACAGGATATACTGAAGCTTTCTTT. The chain combines TRBV3-1 with TRBJ1-1, with a tentative D call TRBD1 (6 bases). Trimming left V 3 bases short and J 5 bases short, with 10 bases between. The germline V gene has CDR1 LGHDT and CDR2 YNNKEL (reference sequence). The CDR3 runs to 13 residues.

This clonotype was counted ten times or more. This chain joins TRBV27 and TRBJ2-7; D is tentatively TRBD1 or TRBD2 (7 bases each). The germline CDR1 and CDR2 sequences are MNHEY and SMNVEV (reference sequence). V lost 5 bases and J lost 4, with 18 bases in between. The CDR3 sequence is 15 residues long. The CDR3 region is CASSPGEGARYEQYF. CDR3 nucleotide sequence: TGTGCCAGCAGTCCAGGGGAGGGGGCTCGTTACGAGCAGTACTTC.

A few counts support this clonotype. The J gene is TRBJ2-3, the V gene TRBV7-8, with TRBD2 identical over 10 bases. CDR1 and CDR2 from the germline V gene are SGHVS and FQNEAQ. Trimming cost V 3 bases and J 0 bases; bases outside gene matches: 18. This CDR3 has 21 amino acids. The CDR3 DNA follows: TGTGCCAGCAGCTTCGGGCCGAACGTAGCGGGAGGACCTATAAGCACAGATACGCAGTATTTT. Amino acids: CASSFGPNVAGGPISTDTQYF.

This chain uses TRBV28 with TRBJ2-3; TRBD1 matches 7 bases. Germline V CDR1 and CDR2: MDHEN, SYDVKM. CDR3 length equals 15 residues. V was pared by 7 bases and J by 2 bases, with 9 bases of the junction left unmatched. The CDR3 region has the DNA TGTGCCAGCACCCTTTCAGGGGGTGTCACAGATACGCAGTATTTT. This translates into CASTLSGGVTDTQYF.

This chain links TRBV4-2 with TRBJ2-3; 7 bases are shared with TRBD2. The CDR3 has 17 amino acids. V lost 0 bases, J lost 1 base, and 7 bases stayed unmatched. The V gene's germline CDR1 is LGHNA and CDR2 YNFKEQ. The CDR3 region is CASSQDLGREGTDTQYF. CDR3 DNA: TGTGCCAGCAGCCAAGATCTAGGACGGGAGGGCACAGATACGCAGTATTTT.

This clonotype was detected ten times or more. The CDR3 nucleotides are TGCGCCAGCAGCACAGGAGAGTCCTACAATGAGCAGTTCTTC. Amino acid sequence: CASSTGESYNEQFF. The chain is built from TRBV5-1 and TRBJ2-1; D possibly corresponds to TRBD1 (5 bases). V was shortened by 4 bases and J by 1 base, with 9 bases between the two germline ends. The CDR3 loop spans 14 amino acids. From germline, CDR1 is SGHRS and CDR2 YFSETQ.

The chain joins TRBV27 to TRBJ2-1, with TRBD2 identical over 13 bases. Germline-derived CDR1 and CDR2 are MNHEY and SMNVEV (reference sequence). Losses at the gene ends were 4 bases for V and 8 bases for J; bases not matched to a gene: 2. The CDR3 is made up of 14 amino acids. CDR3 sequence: CASSYGLAGDEQFF. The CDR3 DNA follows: TGTGCCAGCAGTTACGGACTAGCGGGAGATGAGCAGTTCTTC.

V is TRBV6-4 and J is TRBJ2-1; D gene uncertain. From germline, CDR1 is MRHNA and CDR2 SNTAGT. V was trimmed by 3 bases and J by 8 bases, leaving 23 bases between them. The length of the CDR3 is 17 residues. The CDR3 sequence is CASSEIGLLSVRDEQFF. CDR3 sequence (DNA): TGTGCCAGCAGTGAGATTGGGCTACTCTCGGTCCGGGATGAGCAGTTCTTC.